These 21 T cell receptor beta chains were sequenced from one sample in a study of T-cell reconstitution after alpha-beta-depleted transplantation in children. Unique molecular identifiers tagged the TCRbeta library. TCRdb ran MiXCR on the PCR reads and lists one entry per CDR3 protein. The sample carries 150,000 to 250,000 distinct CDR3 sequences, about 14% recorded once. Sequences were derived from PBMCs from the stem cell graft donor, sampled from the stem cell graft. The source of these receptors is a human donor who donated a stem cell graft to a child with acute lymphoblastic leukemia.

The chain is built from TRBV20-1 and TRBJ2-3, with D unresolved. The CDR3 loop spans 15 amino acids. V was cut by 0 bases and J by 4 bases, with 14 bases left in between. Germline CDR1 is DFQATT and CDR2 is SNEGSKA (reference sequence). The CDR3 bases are TGCAGTGCTAGAGATCGCGGCAGCCGCGCAGATACGCAGTATTTT. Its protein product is CSARDRGSRADTQYF.

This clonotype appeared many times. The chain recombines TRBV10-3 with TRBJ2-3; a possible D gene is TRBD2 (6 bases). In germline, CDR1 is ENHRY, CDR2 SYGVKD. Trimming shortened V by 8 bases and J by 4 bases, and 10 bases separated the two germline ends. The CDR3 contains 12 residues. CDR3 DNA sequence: TGTGCCATCGGGGAGGCTTCAGATACGCAGTATTTT. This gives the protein CAIGEASDTQYF.

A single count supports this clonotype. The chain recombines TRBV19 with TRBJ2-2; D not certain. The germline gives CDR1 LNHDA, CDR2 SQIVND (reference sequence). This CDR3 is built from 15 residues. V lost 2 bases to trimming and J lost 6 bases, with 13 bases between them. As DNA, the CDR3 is TGTGCCAGTAGTATATTCGAGGAAGTTCCCGGGGAGCTGTTTTTT. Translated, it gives CASSIFEEVPGELFF.

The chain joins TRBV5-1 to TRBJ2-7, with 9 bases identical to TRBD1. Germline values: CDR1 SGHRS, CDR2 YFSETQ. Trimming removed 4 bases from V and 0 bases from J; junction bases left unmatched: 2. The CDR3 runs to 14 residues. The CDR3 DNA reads TGCGCCAGCAGCAGGACAGGGGACTCCTACGAGCAGTACTTC. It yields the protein CASSRTGDSYEQYF.

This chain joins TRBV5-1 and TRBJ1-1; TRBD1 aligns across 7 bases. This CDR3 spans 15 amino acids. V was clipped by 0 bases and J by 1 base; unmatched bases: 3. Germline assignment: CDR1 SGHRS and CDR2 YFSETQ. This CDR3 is CASSLGGDRNTEAFF. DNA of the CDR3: TGCGCCAGCAGCTTGGGGGGGGACAGGAACACTGAAGCTTTCTTT. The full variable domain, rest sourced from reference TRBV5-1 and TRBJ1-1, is KAGVTQTPRYLIKTRGQQVTLSCSPISGHRSVSWYQQTPGQGLQFLFEYFSETQRNKGNFPGRFSGRQFSNSRSEMNVSTLELGDSALYLCASSLGGDRNTEAFFGQGTRLTVV.

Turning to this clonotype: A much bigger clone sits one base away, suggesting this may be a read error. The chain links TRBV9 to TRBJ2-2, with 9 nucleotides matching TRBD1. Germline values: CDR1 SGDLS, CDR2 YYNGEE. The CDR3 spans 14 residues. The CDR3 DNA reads TGTGCCACCAGCGCACAGGGGGCAACCGGGGAGCTGTTTTTT. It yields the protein CATSAQGATGELFF.

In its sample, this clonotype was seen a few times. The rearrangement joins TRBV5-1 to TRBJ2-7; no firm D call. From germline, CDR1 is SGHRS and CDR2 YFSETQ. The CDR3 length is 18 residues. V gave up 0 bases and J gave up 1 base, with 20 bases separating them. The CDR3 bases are TGCGCCAGCAGCTTGGTCCCCCAGGACCAACAGAGATCCTACGAGCAGTACTTC. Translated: CASSLVPQDQQRSYEQYF.

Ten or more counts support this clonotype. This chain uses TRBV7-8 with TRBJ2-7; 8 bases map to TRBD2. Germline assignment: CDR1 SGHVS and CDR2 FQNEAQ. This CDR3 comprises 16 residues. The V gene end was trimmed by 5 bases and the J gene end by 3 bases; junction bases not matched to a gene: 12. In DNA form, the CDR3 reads TGTGCCAGCAGCCCGGGAGGGACTAGGTTTCGCTACGAGCAGTACTTC. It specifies CASSPGGTRFRYEQYF.

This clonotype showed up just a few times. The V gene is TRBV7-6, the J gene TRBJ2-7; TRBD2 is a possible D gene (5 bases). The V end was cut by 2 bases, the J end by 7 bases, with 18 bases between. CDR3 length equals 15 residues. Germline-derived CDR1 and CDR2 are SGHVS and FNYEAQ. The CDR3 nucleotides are TGTGCCAGCAGCTTACGGCCGACGATGACGGGAGAGCAGTACTTC. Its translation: CASSLRPTMTGEQYF. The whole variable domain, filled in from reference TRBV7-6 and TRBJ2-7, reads GAGVSQSPRYKVTKRGQDVALRCDPISGHVSLYWYRQALGQGPEFLTYFNYEAQQDKSGLPNDRFSAERPEGSISTLTIQRTEQRDSAMYRCASSLRPTMTGEQYFGPGTRLTVT.

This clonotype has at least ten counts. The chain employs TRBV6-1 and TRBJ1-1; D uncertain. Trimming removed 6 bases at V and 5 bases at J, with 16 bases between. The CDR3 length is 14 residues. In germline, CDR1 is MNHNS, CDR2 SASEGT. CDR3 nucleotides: TGTGCCAGCAGGGGGAAGGTGGGGTCAACTGAAGCTTTCTTT. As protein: CASRGKVGSTEAFF.

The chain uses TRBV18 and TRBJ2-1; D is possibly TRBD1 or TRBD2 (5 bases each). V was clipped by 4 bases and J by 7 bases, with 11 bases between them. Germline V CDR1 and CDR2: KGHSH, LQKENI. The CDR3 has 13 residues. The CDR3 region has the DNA TGTGCCAGCTCACGAGGGGACGTAAATGAGCAGTTCTTC. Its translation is CASSRGDVNEQFF.

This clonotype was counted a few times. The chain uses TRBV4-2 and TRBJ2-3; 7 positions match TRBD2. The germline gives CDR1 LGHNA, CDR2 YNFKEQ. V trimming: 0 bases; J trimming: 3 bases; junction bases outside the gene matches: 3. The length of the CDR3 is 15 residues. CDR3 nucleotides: TGTGCCAGCAGCCAAGAAGCGCGGGAGACAGATACGCAGTATTTT. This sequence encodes CASSQEARETDTQYF.

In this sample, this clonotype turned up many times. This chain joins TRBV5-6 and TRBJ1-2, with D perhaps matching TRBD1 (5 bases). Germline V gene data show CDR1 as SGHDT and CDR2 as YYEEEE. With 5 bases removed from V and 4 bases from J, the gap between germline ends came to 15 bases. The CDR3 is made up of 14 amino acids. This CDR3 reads CASRPPEGFYGYTF. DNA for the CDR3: TGTGCCAGCAGGCCCCCTGAGGGGTTCTATGGCTACACCTTC.

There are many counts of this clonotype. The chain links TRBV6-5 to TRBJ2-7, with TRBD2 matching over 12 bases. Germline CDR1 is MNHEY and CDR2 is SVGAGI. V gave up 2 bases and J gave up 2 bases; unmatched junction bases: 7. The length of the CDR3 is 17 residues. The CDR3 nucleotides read TGTGCCAGCAGTTACGCCGGGACTAGCGGGTCTACCTACGAGCAGTACTTC. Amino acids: CASSYAGTSGSTYEQYF.

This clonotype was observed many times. This CDR3 is CSVARGGTNEKLFF. CDR3 bases: TGCAGCGTCGCACGGGGCGGAACTAATGAAAAACTGTTTTTT. The chain joins TRBV29-1 to TRBJ1-4; tentative D call: TRBD1 (5 bases). V was trimmed by 6 bases and J by 1 base, leaving 12 bases between them. Germline loops: CDR1 SQVTM, CDR2 ANQGSEA. CDR3 length: 14 residues.

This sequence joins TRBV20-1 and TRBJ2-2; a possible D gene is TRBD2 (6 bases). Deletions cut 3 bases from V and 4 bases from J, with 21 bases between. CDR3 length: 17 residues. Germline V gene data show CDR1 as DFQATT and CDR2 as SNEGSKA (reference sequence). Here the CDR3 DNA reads TGCAGTGCTAGTGATGGTAGGGCGGGAACGGGCACCGGGGAGCTGTTTTTT. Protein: CSASDGRAGTGTGELFF.

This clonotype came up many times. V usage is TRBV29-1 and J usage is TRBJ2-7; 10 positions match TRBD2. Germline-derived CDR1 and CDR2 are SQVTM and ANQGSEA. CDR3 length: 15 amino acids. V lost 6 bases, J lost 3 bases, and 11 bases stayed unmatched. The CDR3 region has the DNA TGCAGCGTGGGAGCGGGAGGGCCCCCGGGCTACGAGCAGTACTTC. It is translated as CSVGAGGPPGYEQYF.

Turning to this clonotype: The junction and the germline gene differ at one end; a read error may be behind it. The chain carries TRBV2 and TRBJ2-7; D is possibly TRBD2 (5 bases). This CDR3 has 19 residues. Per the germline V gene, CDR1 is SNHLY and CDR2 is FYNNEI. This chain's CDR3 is CACSSLRRGLEAATIEQYF. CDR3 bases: TGTGCCTGCAGTTCGCTACGACGGGGTTTAGAAGCGGCCACCATCGAGCAGTACTTC.

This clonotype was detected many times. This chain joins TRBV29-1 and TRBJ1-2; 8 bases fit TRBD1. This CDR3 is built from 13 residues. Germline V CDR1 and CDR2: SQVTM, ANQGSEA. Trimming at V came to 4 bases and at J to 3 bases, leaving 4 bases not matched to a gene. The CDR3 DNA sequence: TGCAGCGTTGTCCCGGACAGGGACTATGGCTACACCTTC. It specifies CSVVPDRDYGYTF.

CDR3 sequence (DNA): TGTGCCAGCAGCTTAGATCGGTTCGCGGCAGGCAATGAGCAGTTCTTC. It specifies CASSLDRFAAGNEQFF. V is TRBV11-2 and J is TRBJ2-1; the D is unclear. The CDR3 length is 16 residues. CDR1 and CDR2 from the germline V gene are SGHAT and FQNNGV. The ends were cut back, 0 bases at V and 6 bases at J, with 15 bases in the middle.

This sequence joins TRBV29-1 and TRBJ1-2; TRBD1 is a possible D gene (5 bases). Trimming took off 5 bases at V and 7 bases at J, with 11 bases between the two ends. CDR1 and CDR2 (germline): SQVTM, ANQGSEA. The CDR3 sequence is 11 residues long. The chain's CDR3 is CSVLAGGGYTF. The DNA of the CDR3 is TGCAGCGTTCTTGCGGGGGGTGGCTACACCTTC.